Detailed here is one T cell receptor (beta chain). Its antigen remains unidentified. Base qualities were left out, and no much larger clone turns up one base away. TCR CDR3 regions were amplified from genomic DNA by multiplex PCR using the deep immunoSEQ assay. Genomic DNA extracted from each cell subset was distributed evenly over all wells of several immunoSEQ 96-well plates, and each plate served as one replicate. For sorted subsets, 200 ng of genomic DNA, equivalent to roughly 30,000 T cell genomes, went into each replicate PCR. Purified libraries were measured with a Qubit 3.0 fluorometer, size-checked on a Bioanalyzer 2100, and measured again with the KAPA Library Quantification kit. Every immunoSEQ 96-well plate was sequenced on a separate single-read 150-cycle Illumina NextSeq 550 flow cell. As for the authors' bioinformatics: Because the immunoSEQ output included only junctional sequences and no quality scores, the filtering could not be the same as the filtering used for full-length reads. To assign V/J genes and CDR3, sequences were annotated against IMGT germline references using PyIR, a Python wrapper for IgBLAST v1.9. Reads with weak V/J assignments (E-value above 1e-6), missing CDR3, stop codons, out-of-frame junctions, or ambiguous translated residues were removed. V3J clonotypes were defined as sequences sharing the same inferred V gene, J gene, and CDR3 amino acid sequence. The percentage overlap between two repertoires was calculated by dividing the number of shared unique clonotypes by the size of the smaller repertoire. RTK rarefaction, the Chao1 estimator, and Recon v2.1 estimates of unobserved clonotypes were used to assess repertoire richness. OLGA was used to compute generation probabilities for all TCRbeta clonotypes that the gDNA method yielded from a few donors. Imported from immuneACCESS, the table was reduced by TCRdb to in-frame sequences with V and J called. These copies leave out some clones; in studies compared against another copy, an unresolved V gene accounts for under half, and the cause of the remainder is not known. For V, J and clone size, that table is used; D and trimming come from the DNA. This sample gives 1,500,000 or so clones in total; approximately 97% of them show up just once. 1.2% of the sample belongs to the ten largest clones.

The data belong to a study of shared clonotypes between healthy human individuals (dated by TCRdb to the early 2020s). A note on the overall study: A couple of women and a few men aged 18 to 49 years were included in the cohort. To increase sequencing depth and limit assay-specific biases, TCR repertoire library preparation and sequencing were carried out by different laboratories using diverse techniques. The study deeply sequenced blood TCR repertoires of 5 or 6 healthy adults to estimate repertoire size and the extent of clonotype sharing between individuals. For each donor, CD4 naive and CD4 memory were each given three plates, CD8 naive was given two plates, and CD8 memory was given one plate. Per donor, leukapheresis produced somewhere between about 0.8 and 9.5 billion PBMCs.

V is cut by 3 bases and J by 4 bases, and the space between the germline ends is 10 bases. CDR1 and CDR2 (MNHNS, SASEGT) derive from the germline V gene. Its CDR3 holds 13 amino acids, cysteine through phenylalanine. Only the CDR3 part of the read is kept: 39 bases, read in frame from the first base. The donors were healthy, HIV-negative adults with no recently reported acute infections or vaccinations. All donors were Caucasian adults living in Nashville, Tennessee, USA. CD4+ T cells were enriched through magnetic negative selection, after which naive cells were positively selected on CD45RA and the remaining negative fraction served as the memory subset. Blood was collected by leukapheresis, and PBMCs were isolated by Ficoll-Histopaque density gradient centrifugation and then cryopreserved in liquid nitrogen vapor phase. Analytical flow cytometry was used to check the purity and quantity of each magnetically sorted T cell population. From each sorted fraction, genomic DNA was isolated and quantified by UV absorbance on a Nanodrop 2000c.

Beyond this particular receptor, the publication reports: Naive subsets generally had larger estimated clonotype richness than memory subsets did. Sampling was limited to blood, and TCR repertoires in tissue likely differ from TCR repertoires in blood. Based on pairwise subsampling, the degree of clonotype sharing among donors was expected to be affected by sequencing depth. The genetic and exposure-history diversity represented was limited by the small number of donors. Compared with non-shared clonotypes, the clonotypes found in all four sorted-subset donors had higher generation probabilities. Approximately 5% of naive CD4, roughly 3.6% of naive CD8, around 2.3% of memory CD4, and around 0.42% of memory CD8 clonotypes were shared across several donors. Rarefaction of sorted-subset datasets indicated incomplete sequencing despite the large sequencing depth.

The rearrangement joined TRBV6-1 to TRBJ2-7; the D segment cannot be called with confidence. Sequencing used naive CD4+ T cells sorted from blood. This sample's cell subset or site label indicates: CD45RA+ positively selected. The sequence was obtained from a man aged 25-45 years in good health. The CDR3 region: CASSDRHSYEQYF. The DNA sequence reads TGTGCCAGCAGTGACAGACACAGTTACGAGCAGTACTTC.